Below are 28 T cell receptor beta chains sequenced from a single sample in a study of CD8 T cells in ankylosing spondylitis. General observations from the study: Blood from ankylosing spondylitis patients appeared to carry a characteristic roughly 8-variant TCR beta motif.

Their antigens remain unidentified. TCRdb passed the 5' RACE reads through MiXCR, listing each CDR3 protein once. The repertoire holds around 140,000 distinct CDR3 sequences, with 17% as singletons. The sample consisted of blood, either unsorted or a sorted T cell fraction (not recorded which). The receptors shown here come from a male donor with ankylosing spondylitis.

In this sample, this clonotype turned up once. The rearrangement links TRBV9 to TRBJ1-1; perhaps TRBD1 as D (6 bases). CDR1 is SGDLS, CDR2 YYNGEE, per germline. The CDR3 runs to 13 residues. V was clipped by 5 bases and J by 4 bases, with 12 bases between them. In DNA, the CDR3 is TGTGCCAGCAGAGAAGCGGGGGCCACTGAAGCTTTCTTT. It specifies CASREAGATEAFF.

This clonotype has more than one count but fewer than ten. The chain carries TRBV7-9 and TRBJ2-5; weak D call: TRBD1 (7 bases). CDR1 and CDR2 from the germline V gene are SEHNR and FQNEAQ (reference sequence). The CDR3 runs 13 residues. Trimming stripped 5 bases from V and 5 bases from J, with 12 bases between. The CDR3 loop reads CASSGLQGETQYF. In DNA form, the CDR3 reads TGTGCCAGCAGCGGACTACAGGGGGAGACCCAGTACTTC.

This clonotype came up a few times. V usage is TRBV4-3 and J usage is TRBJ2-7; D gene ambiguous. Trimming removed 3 bases at V and 7 bases at J, with 22 bases between. This CDR3 has 16 amino acids. From germline, CDR1 is LGHNA and CDR2 YSLEER. The CDR3 DNA reads as TGCGCCAGCAGCCATACTTCAGGAGCCGAGGTTTGGGAGCAGTACTTC. This sequence encodes CASSHTSGAEVWEQYF.

This clonotype has more than one count but fewer than ten. This chain uses TRBV2 with TRBJ2-1, with 7 bases fitting TRBD2. V lost 6 bases, J lost 3 bases, and 5 bases stayed unmatched. The CDR3 spans 14 residues. In germline, CDR1 is SNHLY, CDR2 FYNNEI. The CDR3 sequence is CASRWTRDYNEQFF. Written as DNA, the CDR3 is TGTGCCAGCAGATGGACTAGAGACTACAATGAGCAGTTCTTC.

This clonotype has at least ten counts. The chain has TRBV29-1 and TRBJ2-5, with D possibly being TRBD1 or TRBD2 (5 bases each). The CDR3 runs to 13 residues. V was pared by 8 bases and J by 10 bases, with 23 bases between. Germline CDR1 and CDR2: SQVTM and ANQGSEA. This CDR3 is CSYRDLNLLGQYF. The CDR3 nucleotides are TGCAGCTACCGGGACCTCAACCTACTCGGCCAGTACTTC.

The V and J genes are TRBV25-1 and TRBJ2-7; a weak D match, TRBD1 (5 bases). Trimming left V 6 bases short and J 6 bases short, with 15 bases between. Germline CDR1 and CDR2: MGHDK and SYGVNS. The CDR3 loop spans 13 amino acids. The chain's CDR3 is CASRDTRGVEQYF. The CDR3 DNA reads TGTGCCAGCAGGGATACAAGGGGCGTCGAGCAGTACTTC.

This clonotype has only a few counts. V gene TRBV20-1 combines with J gene TRBJ2-7; 10 bases match TRBD2. Trimming at V came to 6 bases and at J to 2 bases, leaving 4 bases not matched to a gene. This CDR3 contains 13 residues. Germline-derived CDR1 and CDR2 are DFQATT and SNEGSKA (reference sequence). CDR3 loop: CSATSGNPYEQYF. In nucleotides, the CDR3 is TGCAGTGCCACTAGCGGGAACCCCTACGAGCAGTACTTC.

CDR3 loop: CASSYSRRDNGYTF. In DNA form, the CDR3 reads TGTGCCAGCAGTTACTCGAGACGGGATAATGGCTACACCTTC. The chain uses TRBV6-2 or TRBV6-3 and TRBJ1-2; D not certain. Trimming stripped 0 bases from V and 6 bases from J, with 11 bases between. Germline V CDR1 and CDR2: MNHEY, SVGEGT. This CDR3 region has 14 residues.

The chain uses TRBV6-1 and TRBJ2-1; TRBD2 matches 10 bases. The CDR3 consists of 15 residues. The junction had 12 bases not matched to a gene; V was cut back by 2 bases and J by 14 bases. Germline-derived CDR1 and CDR2 are MNHNS and SASEGT. This CDR3 reads CASSELAGDTRAKFF. In nucleotides, the CDR3 is TGTGCCAGCAGTGAACTAGCGGGAGATACTAGGGCCAAGTTCTTC.

With respect to this clonotype: A much larger clone lies a single base off, so this may be a read error. This rearrangement joins TRBV29-1 to TRBJ2-3; D not resolved. V lost 4 bases and J lost 2, with 16 bases in between. The V gene's germline CDR1 is SQVTM and CDR2 ANQGSEA. This CDR3 contains 15 residues. The CDR3 bases are TGCAGCGTTGTCTATTTGGGCAGCGCCACAGATACGCAGTATTTT. Translation gives CSVVYLGSATDTQYF.

The sample holds a few counts of this clonotype. V usage is TRBV28 and J usage is TRBJ2-7, with TRBD2 as a possible D gene (6 bases). CDR3 length equals 12 residues. The ends were cut back, 4 bases at V and 4 bases at J, with 8 bases in the middle. Germline CDR1 reads MDHEN; CDR2 reads SYDVKM. In DNA form, the CDR3 reads TGTGCCAGCAGTTGGGCGGGGTACGAGCAGTACTTC. Its protein product is CASSWAGYEQYF.

The chain employs TRBV12-3 or TRBV12-4 and TRBJ2-2, with D hard to call. The germline V and J ends were trimmed by 6 bases and 9 bases, with 11 bases remaining between them. CDR3 length: 12 amino acids. The DNA for the CDR3 is TGTGCCAGCAGAGCCCCGGCCAGGGAGCTGTTTTTT. Its protein is CASRAPARELFF.

This clonotype was counted between two and nine times. The chain has TRBV10-3 and TRBJ2-5; TRBD2 might be the D (7 bases). The length of the CDR3 is 15 residues. V gave up 3 bases and J gave up 4 bases, with 15 bases separating them. Germline V gene lookup returns CDR1 ENHRY and CDR2 SYGVKD. As DNA, the CDR3 is TGTGCCATCAGTGAAGGGGGGGCTTCTGGAGAGACCCAGTACTTC. This translates into CAISEGGASGETQYF.

This sequence joins TRBV7-9 and TRBJ2-7, with D maybe TRBD1 (6 bases). The germline V gene encodes CDR1 SEHNR and CDR2 FQNEAQ (reference sequence). This CDR3 comprises 16 residues. V dropped 5 bases and J dropped 4 bases, with 21 bases sitting between them. CDR3 in amino acids: CASSASGTTPPYEQYF. The CDR3 DNA reads as TGTGCCAGCAGCGCTTCCGGGACAACGCCGCCTTACGAGCAGTACTTC.

The chain combines TRBV7-2 with TRBJ1-5; TRBD1 matches at 8 bases. J was trimmed by 2 bases and V by 2 bases; bases with no gene match: 2. The CDR3 has 15 residues. Per the germline V gene, CDR1 is SGHTA and CDR2 is FQGNSA. CDR3 protein: CASSLTTGGNQPQHF. As DNA, the CDR3 is TGTGCCAGCAGCTTAACGACAGGGGGCAATCAGCCCCAGCATTTT.

CDR3: CASSLDGISYEQYF. CDR3 DNA sequence: TGTGCCAGCAGCTTAGACGGGATCTCCTACGAGCAGTACTTC. This chain joins TRBV7-9 and TRBJ2-7, with a tentative D call TRBD2 (5 bases). Looked up from germline, CDR1 is SEHNR and CDR2 is FQNEAQ (reference sequence). Trimming removed 1 base from V and 0 bases from J, with 7 bases in between. The CDR3 length is 14 residues.

This clonotype has more than one count but fewer than ten. The V and J genes are TRBV29-1 and TRBJ2-7; TRBD2 agrees at 7 bases. The length of the CDR3 is 17 residues. Trimming took 6 bases from V and 3 from J; bases not matched to a gene: 20. The germline CDR1 and CDR2 sequences are SQVTM and ANQGSEA. Here the CDR3 reads CSVAGWEGRGGGYEQYF. As DNA, the CDR3 is TGCAGCGTGGCCGGTTGGGAGGGCCGGGGAGGTGGCTACGAGCAGTACTTC.

Comment on this clonotype: This may be a read error: a much more frequent sequence differs by one nucleotide. The chain carries TRBV4-3 and TRBJ2-1; possible D gene TRBD2, 5 bases. This CDR3 has 16 residues. Germline V gene lookup returns CDR1 LGHNA and CDR2 YSLEER. CDR3: CASSQGMATMYNEQLF. The CDR3 coding sequence is TGCGCCAGCAGCCAAGGGATGGCGACTATGTACAATGAGCAGCTCTTC.

This clonotype was seen more than once but under ten times. This chain joins TRBV28 and TRBJ2-1; D is possibly TRBD2 (6 bases). This CDR3 has 13 residues. V lost 10 bases and J 6 bases, leaving 16 bases between the germline ends. CDR1 is MDHEN, CDR2 SYDVKM, per germline. The CDR3 here is CAIGAGPGNEQFF. The CDR3 DNA is TGTGCCATTGGGGCGGGACCGGGCAATGAGCAGTTCTTC.

CDR3 sequence: CASSSAGGGDEQFF. CDR3 coding DNA: TGTGCCAGCAGTTCGGCAGGGGGCGGCGATGAGCAGTTCTTC. The chain employs TRBV27 and TRBJ2-1; 8 bases are a match to TRBD1. The CDR3 runs 14 residues. The J segment lost 8 bases and the V segment lost 4 bases, leaving 7 bases of the junction unmatched. Germline CDR1 is MNHEY and CDR2 is SMNVEV (reference sequence).

This clonotype was counted only a few times. The V and J genes are TRBV4-3 and TRBJ1-2; 7 bases match TRBD1. J lost 2 bases, V lost 4 bases, and 10 bases had no gene match. This CDR3 spans 16 amino acids. Per the germline V gene, CDR1 is LGHNA and CDR2 is YSLEER. The chain's CDR3 is CASSPGKGQTNYGYTF. In nucleotides, the CDR3 is TGCGCCAGCAGCCCTGGGAAGGGACAGACCAACTATGGCTACACCTTC.

There are a few counts of this clonotype. The chain is built from TRBV27 and TRBJ2-1; D uncertain. The CDR3 totals 17 residues. Germline loops: CDR1 MNHEY, CDR2 SMNVEV (reference sequence). Trimming removed 8 bases at V and 0 bases at J, with 20 bases between. The CDR3 coding sequence is TGTGCCAGCGTAAAGGGTTGGGCCCGATTCTCCTACAATGAGCAGTTCTTC. Translated: CASVKGWARFSYNEQFF.

The gene calls are TRBV7-6 and TRBJ2-1, with 8 bases lining up with TRBD1. Germline assignment: CDR1 SGHVS and CDR2 FNYEAQ. V trimming: 6 bases; J trimming: 6 bases; junction bases outside the gene matches: 16. The CDR3 runs to 17 residues. The CDR3 reads CASRHSPGRGQSNEQFF. The CDR3 region has the DNA TGTGCCAGCAGGCACAGCCCAGGCAGGGGGCAGTCCAATGAGCAGTTCTTC.

The V call is TRBV7-9, the J call TRBJ2-1, with unresolved D. Trimming shortened V by 0 bases and J by 1 base, and 4 bases separated the two germline ends. Germline V CDR1 and CDR2: SEHNR, FQNEAQ (reference sequence). The CDR3 runs to 14 residues. This chain's CDR3 is CASSLALSYNEQFF. CDR3 nucleotides: TGTGCCAGCAGCTTAGCGCTGTCCTACAATGAGCAGTTCTTC.

This clonotype was observed a handful of times. The chain has TRBV7-8 and TRBJ2-2; maybe TRBD2 (6 bases). Per the germline V gene, CDR1 is SGHVS and CDR2 is FQNEAQ. V lost 2 bases to trimming and J lost 4 bases, with 8 bases between them. The CDR3 has 14 residues. CDR3 protein: CASSLYGGTGELFF. The CDR3 nucleotides read TGTGCCAGCAGCTTATACGGGGGCACCGGGGAGCTGTTTTTT.

The chain carries TRBV20-1 and TRBJ2-1, with D perhaps TRBD2 (6 bases). Looked up from germline, CDR1 is DFQATT and CDR2 is SNEGSKA (reference sequence). This CDR3 region has 16 residues. V lost 2 bases and J 0 bases, leaving 14 bases between the germline ends. In nucleotides, the CDR3 is TGCAGTGCTAGACCCCTGGTGACTAGCTCCTACAATGAGCAGTTCTTC. It encodes CSARPLVTSSYNEQFF.

The V call is TRBV7-8, the J call TRBJ2-1; D is possibly TRBD2 (7 bases). Germline V gene lookup returns CDR1 SGHVS and CDR2 FQNEAQ. The CDR3 loop spans 15 amino acids. V was cut by 5 bases and J by 2 bases, with 13 bases left in between. CDR3 protein: CASSQEGGTYNEQFF. The DNA for the CDR3 is TGTGCCAGCAGCCAGGAGGGGGGGACCTACAATGAGCAGTTCTTC.

J is TRBJ1-5 and V is TRBV27; tentative D call: TRBD1 (5 bases). V lost 3 bases to trimming and J lost 2 bases, with 11 bases between them. Per the germline V gene, CDR1 is MNHEY and CDR2 is SMNVEV (reference sequence). This CDR3 has 15 residues. The CDR3 DNA reads as TGTGCCAGCAGTTTGGGGGGGGTTGGCAATCAGCCCCAGCATTTT. It encodes CASSLGGVGNQPQHF.